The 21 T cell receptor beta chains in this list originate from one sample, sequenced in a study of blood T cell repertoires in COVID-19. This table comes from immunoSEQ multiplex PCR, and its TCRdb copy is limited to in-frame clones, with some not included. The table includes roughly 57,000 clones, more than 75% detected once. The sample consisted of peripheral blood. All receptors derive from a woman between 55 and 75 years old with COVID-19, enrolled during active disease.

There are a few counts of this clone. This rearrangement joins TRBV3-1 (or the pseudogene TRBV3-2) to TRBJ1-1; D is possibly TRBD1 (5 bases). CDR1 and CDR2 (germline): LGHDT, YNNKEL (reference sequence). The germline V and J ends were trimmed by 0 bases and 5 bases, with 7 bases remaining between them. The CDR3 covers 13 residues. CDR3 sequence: CASSQDRATEAFF. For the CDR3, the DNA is TGTGCCAGCAGCCAAGACAGGGCGACTGAAGCTTTCTTT.

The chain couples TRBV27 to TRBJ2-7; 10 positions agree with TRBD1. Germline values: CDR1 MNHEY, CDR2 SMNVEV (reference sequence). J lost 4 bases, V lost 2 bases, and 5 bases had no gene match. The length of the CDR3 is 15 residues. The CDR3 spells CASSLETGGSYEQYF. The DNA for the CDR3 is TGTGCCAGCAGTTTAGAGACAGGGGGCTCTTACGAGCAGTACTTC.

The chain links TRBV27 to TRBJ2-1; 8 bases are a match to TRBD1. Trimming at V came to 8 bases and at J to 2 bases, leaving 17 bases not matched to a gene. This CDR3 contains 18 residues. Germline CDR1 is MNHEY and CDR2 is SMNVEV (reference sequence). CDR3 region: CASARQGSGTPAYNEQFF. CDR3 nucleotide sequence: TGTGCCAGCGCAAGACAGGGGTCCGGGACTCCGGCCTACAATGAGCAGTTCTTC.

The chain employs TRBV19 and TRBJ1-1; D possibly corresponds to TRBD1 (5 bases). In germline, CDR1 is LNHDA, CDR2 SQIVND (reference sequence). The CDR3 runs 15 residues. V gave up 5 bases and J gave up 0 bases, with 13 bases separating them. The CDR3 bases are TGTGCCAGTAGTGTTAGACAGACGGTGAACACTGAAGCTTTCTTT. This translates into CASSVRQTVNTEAFF.

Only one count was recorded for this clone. The CDR3 region has the DNA TGTGCCAGCAGTTTAACTTCCGATACGCAGTATTTT. It codes for CASSLTSDTQYF. The V and J genes are TRBV28 and TRBJ2-3; D unclear. The CDR3 is made up of 12 amino acids. Deletions cut 2 bases from V and 6 bases from J, with 6 bases between. Germline values: CDR1 MDHEN, CDR2 SYDVKM.

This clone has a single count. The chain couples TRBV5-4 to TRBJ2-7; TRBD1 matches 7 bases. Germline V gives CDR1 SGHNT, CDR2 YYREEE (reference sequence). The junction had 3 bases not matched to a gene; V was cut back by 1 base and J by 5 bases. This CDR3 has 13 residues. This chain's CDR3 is CASSLYRGHEQYF. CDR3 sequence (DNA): TGTGCCAGCAGCTTGTACAGGGGTCACGAGCAGTACTTC.

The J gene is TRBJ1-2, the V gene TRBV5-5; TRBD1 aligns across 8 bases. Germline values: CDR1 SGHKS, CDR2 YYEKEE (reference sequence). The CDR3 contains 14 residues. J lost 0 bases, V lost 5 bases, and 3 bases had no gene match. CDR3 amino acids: CASSWTGTNYGYTF. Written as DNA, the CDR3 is TGTGCCAGCAGTTGGACAGGGACTAACTATGGCTACACCTTC.

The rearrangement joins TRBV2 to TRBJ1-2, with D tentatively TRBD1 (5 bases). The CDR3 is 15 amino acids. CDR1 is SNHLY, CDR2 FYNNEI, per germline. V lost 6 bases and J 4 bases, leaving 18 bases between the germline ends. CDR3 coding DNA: TGTGCCAGCAGCCTACGGGGGGGGTCGAGCTATGGCTACACCTTC. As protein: CASSLRGGSSYGYTF.

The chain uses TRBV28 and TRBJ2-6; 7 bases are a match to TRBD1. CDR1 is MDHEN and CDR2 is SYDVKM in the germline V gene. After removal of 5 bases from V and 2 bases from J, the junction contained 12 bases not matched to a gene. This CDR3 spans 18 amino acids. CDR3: CASSQGQRGRTGANVLTF. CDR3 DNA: TGTGCCAGCAGTCAGGGACAGAGGGGAAGAACTGGGGCCAACGTCCTGACTTTC.

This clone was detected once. DNA for the CDR3: TGTGCCACCAGCAGAGGCCGCTCCTCCGGGACTAGGGACAATGAGCAGTTCTTC. It codes for CATSRGRSSGTRDNEQFF. This rearrangement joins TRBV15 to TRBJ2-1, with TRBD2 identical over 8 bases. The V segment lost 1 base and the J segment 5 bases; nucleotides outside the gene matches: 13. The CDR3 length is 18 residues. Germline CDR1 and CDR2: LNHNV and YYDKDF (reference sequence).

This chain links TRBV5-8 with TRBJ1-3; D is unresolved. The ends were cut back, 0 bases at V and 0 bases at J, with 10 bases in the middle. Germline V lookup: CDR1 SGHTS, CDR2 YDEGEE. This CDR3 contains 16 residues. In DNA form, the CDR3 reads TGTGCCAGCAGCTTGGTAGTAATCGGCTCTGGAAACACCATATATTTT. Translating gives CASSLVVIGSGNTIYF.

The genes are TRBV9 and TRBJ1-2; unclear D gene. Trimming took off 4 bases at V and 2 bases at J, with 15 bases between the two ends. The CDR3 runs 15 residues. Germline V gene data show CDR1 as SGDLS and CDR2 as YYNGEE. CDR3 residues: CASSPLRTGNYGYTF. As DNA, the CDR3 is TGTGCCAGCAGCCCCCTCCGGACGGGAAACTATGGCTACACCTTC.

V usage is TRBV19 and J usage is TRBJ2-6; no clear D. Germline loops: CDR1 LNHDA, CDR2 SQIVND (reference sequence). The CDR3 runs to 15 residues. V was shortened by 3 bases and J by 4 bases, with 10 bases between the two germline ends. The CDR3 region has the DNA TGTGCCAGTAGTATGACTGCGTCCGGGGCCAACGTCCTGACTTTC. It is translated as CASSMTASGANVLTF.

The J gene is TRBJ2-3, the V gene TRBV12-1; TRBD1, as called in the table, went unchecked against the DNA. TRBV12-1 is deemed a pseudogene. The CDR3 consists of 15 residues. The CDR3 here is CASSELQGGTDTQYF. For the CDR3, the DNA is TGTGCCAGCAGTGAATTACAGGGGGGCACAGATACGCAGTATTTT.

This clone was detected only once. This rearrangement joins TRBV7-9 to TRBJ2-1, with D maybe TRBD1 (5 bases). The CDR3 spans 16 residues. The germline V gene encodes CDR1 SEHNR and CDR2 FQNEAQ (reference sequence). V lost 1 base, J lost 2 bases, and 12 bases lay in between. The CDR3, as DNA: TGTGCCAGCAGCTTAGGGCAGGGTTTTACCTACAATGAGCAGTTCTTC. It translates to CASSLGQGFTYNEQFF.

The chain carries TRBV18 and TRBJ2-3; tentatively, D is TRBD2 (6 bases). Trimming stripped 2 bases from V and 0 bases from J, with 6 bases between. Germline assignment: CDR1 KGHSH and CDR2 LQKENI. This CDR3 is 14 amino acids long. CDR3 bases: TGTGCCAGCTCACCAGGACTAAGCACAGATACGCAGTATTTT. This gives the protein CASSPGLSTDTQYF.

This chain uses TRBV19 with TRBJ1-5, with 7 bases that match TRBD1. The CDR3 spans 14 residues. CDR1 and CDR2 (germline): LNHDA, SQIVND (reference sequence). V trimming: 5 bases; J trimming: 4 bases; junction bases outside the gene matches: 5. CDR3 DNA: TGTGCCAGTAGTGTGGGACAGTTTAATCAGCCCCAGCATTTT. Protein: CASSVGQFNQPQHF.

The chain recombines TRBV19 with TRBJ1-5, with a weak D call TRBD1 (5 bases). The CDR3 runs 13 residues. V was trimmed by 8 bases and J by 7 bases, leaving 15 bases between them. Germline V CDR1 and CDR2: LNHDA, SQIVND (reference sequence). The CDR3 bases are TGTGCCAGTGCGGGGGGGGTCTTGCAGCCCCAGCATTTT. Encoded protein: CASAGGVLQPQHF.

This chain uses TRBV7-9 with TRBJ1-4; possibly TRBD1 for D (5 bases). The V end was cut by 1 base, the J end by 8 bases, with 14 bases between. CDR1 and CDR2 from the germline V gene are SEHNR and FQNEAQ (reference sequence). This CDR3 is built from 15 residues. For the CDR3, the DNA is TGTGCCAGCAGCTTAGTCAGGGAGGGGAGCGAAAAACTGTTTTTT. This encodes CASSLVREGSEKLFF.

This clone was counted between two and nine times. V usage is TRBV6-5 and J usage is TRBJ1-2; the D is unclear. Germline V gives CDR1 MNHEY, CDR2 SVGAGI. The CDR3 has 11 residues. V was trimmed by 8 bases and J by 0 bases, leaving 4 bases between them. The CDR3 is CASVTNYGYTF. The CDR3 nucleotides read TGTGCCAGCGTTACTAACTATGGCTACACCTTC.

The CDR3: CASRQGGYGYTF. The CDR3 DNA reads TGTGCCAGCAGACAGGGGGGCTATGGCTACACCTTC. This chain links TRBV28 with TRBJ1-2; the match to TRBD1 covers 8 bases. J gave up 4 bases and V 6 bases, and 1 base lay outside the gene matches. Germline V CDR1 and CDR2: MDHEN, SYDVKM. This CDR3 is 12 amino acids long.